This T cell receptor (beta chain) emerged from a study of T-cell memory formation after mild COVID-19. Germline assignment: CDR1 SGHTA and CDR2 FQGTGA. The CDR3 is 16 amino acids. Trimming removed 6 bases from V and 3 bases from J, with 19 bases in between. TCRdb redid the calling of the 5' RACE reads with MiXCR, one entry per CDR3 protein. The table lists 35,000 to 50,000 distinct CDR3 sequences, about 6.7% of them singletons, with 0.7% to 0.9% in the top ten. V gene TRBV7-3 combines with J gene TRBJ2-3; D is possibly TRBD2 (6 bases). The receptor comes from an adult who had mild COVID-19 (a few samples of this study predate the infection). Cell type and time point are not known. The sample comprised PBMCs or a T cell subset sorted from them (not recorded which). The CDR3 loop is CASSKNGRTKTDTQYF. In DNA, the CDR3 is TGTGCCAGCAGTAAAAACGGCAGGACTAAGACAGATACGCAGTATTTT.